This TCR beta chain was recorded in a study of blood T cell repertoires in COVID-19. About the study: T cells, B-cell-depleted T cells, or PBMCs provided the cDNA or gDNA that served as material.

Sequenced by immunoSEQ multiplex PCR; TCRdb stores in-frame clones only, minus some. Among approximately 340,000 clones listed, about 87% were seen once. Germline assignment: CDR1 KGHSH and CDR2 LQKENI. Germline trimming cut 5 bases from V and 2 bases from J; bases unmatched to any gene: 5. CDR3 length: 15 residues. This clone was picked up a small number of times. Seattle cases were enrolled at active infection and followed longitudinally. This TCR derives from a man aged 25 to 40 with COVID-19, enrolled during active disease. The sequencing sample was made of peripheral blood. The V gene is TRBV18, the J gene TRBJ2-3; 9 bases agree with TRBD1. CDR3 sequence reads: CASSTGQGNTDTQYF. The CDR3 coding sequence is TGTGCCAGCTCAACTGGACAGGGGAACACAGATACGCAGTATTTT.